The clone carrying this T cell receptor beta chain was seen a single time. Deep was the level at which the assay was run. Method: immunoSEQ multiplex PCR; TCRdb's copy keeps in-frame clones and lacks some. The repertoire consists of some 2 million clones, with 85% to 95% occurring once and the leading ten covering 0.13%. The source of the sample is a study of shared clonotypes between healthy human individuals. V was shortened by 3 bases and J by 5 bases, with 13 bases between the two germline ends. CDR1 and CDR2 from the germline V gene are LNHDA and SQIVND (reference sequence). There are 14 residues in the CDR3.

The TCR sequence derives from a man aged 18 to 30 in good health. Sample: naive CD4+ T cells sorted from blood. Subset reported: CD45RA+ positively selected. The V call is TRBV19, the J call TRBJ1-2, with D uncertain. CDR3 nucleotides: TGTGCCAGTAGTATCAGACTAGCGGGGTATGGCTACACCTTC. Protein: CASSIRLAGYGYTF.